This TCR beta chain was captured by sequencing in a study of T cells in Graves' hyperthyroidism and ophthalmopathy (dated by TCRdb to between 2018 and 2020). The study in broad terms: Peripheral blood samples were taken at the time of initial diagnosis, prior to any treatment. TCR V-J signatures able to tell the groups apart were searched for in a discovery cohort of some 100 patients, of whom over 40 had Graves' ophthalmopathy and roughly 57 had stable Graves' hyperthyroidism. An independent validation cohort of about 19 hyperthyroidism patients and more than 15 patients who later progressed to ophthalmopathy tested prospective prediction of ophthalmopathy. The roughly 94 discovery patients were randomly split 7:3 into training and test sets. In addition, the study compared T-cell repertoires in thyroid tissue and in blood from about 6 Graves' hyperthyroidism patients. Once sampling was done, hyperthyroidism patients were given methimazole at a starting dose of 30 mg daily, whereas ophthalmopathy patients were given high-dose intravenous methylprednisolone. The paper reports TCR Vbeta CDR3 sequencing of roughly 140 peripheral blood samples: some 41 ophthalmopathy, 75 to 80 hyperthyroidism and roughly 17 progressor patients. The research as a whole found: In validation, the model predicted progression to ophthalmopathy with just under 71% sensitivity and approximately 72% specificity, a median of about 6 months before onset. No statistical method was used to fix the sample size in advance, and group allocation was not hidden from the investigators. Most expanded thyroid clonotypes (frequency above 0.001) were also detected in blood, suggesting blood repertoires may reflect thyroid immune responses. A 13 V-J signature model separated ophthalmopathy from stable hyperthyroidism, with 87.88% sensitivity and roughly 84% specificity in cross-validation and 80%/75% in testing.

TCR beta CDR3 regions were amplified from RNA transcripts. For the first round of RT-PCR on the TCR CDR3, the HTBI primer set was used together with the Qiagen OneStep RT-PCR kit. Libraries were constructed in a second round of multiplex PCR, after which size selection and purification were performed. Paired-end sequencing of the libraries was performed with 100 bp reads on an Illumina HiSeq2000. For the original study's pipeline: Raw data were processed with SOAPnuke, discarding reads with adapters, uncalled bases, mean Phred below 15, or no exact constant-primer or identifier match. COPE v1.2.5 was used to merge high-quality paired reads, and clonotypes were defined as unique nucleotide sequences. MiTCR v1.1 was used to align the clonotypes against IMGT TRBV, TRBD and TRBJ reference segments. The analysis was restricted to V-J combinations with a frequency above 0.0001, which together covered 99.2% of the repertoires. A TCS score was defined as the ratio of F50 (clonal expansion) to E x V (chaos), with BLOSUM62-based TCRdist applied between CDR3 peptides within each V-J. Welch's t-statistics and random forest reduced approximately 520 V-J features to 13, which were used in a naive Bayes classifier (R e1071). The public reads were reanalyzed by TCRdb: fastp trimming at Q25, MiXCR alignment, in-frame beta chains only. Merged by CDR3 protein, the rows form single entries marked with the most common genes and DNA. TCRdb, not the authors, supplied the V and J calls. The sample profile shows around 620,000 distinct CDR3 sequences; about 14% of them were found once. Approximately 6.4% of the sample lies in the top ten.

For this clonotype: This receptor's antigen is unknown. The input lacks base qualities; no much larger clone sits a single base away.

In the germline V gene, CDR1 corresponds to SGDLS and CDR2 to YYNGEE. Reading from cysteine to phenylalanine, the CDR3 counts 14 amino acids. The retained sequence is limited to the CDR3, 42 bases, with the frame set at the first base. The junction shows trimming of 0 bases on V and 7 bases on J, and the gene matches do not reach 5 bases of it. In the ophthalmopathy patients, disease was moderately to severely active, with a Clinical Activity Score of 3 or more, a NOSPECS grade of 4 or more, and a duration of less than 3 months. The study excluded patients with uncontrolled infections, other autoimmune diseases, pregnancy or lactation. Diagnoses were established on the basis of clinical symptoms, serum thyroxine and TRAb, thyroid ultrasound, and orbital computed tomography. PBMCs were separated from under 12 ml of fresh peripheral blood using Ficoll-Paque density gradient centrifugation. Total RNA was extracted with Trizol reagent, and quality was checked on an Agilent 2100 Bioanalyzer.

The V gene is TRBV9 and the J gene is TRBJ2-7; a stretch of 9 junction bases matches TRBD1. The sample taken for sequencing was blood. This TCR derives from a young woman with Graves' ophthalmopathy. The DNA sequence is TGTGCCAGCAGCGTAGATCAGGACAGGGGAGAGCAGTACTTC. Its protein reads: CASSVDQDRGEQYF. Supplemented by the reference TRBV9 and TRBJ2-7 proteins around the CDR3, the complete variable domain is DSGVTQTPKHLITATGQRVTLRCSPRSGDLSVYWYQQSLDQGLQFLIQYYNGEERAKGNILERFSAQQFPDLHSELNLSSLELGDSALYFCASSVDQDRGEQYFGPGTRLTVT.